These 21 T cell receptor beta chains share one sample of origin, sequenced in a study of blood T cell repertoires in COVID-19. This table comes from immunoSEQ multiplex PCR, and its TCRdb copy is limited to in-frame clones, with some not included. The sample records 200,000 to 250,000 clones, 85% to 90% being singletons. Sequencing was performed on PBMCs or T cells enriched from blood (not recorded which). The receptors here all came from a woman between 18 and 29 years old in a cohort exposed to, infected with or recovered from COVID-19 (not recorded which).

V gene TRBV5-4 combines with J gene TRBJ1-2, with 7 positions matching TRBD1. The CDR3 runs 14 residues. J gave up 1 base and V 4 bases, and 4 bases lay outside the gene matches. Germline-derived CDR1 and CDR2 are SGHNT and YYREEE (reference sequence). CDR3 coding DNA: TGTGCCAGCAGCGCGGGACAGCATAACTATGGCTACACCTTC. This encodes CASSAGQHNYGYTF.

This clone was detected a few times. The chain uses TRBV6-2 or TRBV6-3 and TRBJ1-2; TRBD1 matches 7 bases. CDR3 length: 14 residues. Per the germline V gene, CDR1 is MNHEY and CDR2 is SVGEGT. With V trimmed by 5 bases and J by 7 bases, 10 bases remained unmatched. CDR3 sequence: CASSPPRGMGGYTF. As DNA, the CDR3 is TGTGCCAGCAGTCCACCCAGGGGGATGGGTGGCTACACCTTC.

In DNA form, the CDR3 reads TGTGCCAGCAGTATCGGACAGTACTACGAGCAGTACTTC. This gives the protein CASSIGQYYEQYF. This chain uses TRBV27 with TRBJ2-7, with a possible D match to TRBD1 (6 bases). Germline V gene data show CDR1 as MNHEY and CDR2 as SMNVEV (reference sequence). The CDR3 is made up of 13 amino acids. Trimming shortened V by 5 bases and J by 3 bases, and 11 bases separated the two germline ends.

This clone was observed a few times. This CDR3 is CANSRGNYGYTF. The CDR3 DNA is TGTGCCAACTCACGCGGTAACTATGGCTACACCTTC. The chain carries TRBV28 and TRBJ1-2; D gene uncertain. Germline CDR1 is MDHEN and CDR2 is SYDVKM. The CDR3 spans 12 residues. V lost 10 bases and J 1 base, leaving 10 bases between the germline ends.

The V gene is TRBV5-1, the J gene TRBJ2-1; 8 positions agree with TRBD1. The J segment lost 7 bases and the V segment lost 0 bases, leaving 12 bases of the junction unmatched. The CDR3 contains 17 residues. Germline values: CDR1 SGHRS, CDR2 YFSETQ. In nucleotides, the CDR3 is TGCGCCAGCAGCTTGGATTTCTTCCAGGGGGCGAGGAATGAGCAGTTCTTC. Translation: CASSLDFFQGARNEQFF.

The chain is built from TRBV6-4 and TRBJ1-2; D perhaps matches TRBD1 (6 bases). The CDR3 sequence is 14 residues long. Germline V gene sequence: CDR1 MRHNA, CDR2 SNTAGT. The V gene lost 0 bases and the J gene lost 4 bases, with 9 bases spanning the gap. Here the CDR3 reads CASSDSGRGYGYTF. The CDR3 DNA reads as TGTGCCAGCAGTGACTCAGGCAGGGGCTATGGCTACACCTTC.

The rearrangement joins TRBV27 to TRBJ1-1; no clear D. This CDR3 region has 14 residues. Deletions cut 1 base from V and 1 base from J, with 7 bases between. Germline V gene data show CDR1 as MNHEY and CDR2 as SMNVEV (reference sequence). CDR3 in amino acids: CASSLYRQNTEAFF. CDR3 coding DNA: TGTGCCAGCAGTTTATACAGACAGAACACTGAAGCTTTCTTT.

This clone occurred once. The chain employs TRBV4-1 and TRBJ1-6; D is unresolved. The CDR3 totals 13 residues. V was shortened by 1 base and J by 7 bases, with 5 bases between the two germline ends. Germline CDR1 MGHRA, CDR2 YSYEKL. CDR3 sequence: CASSQVENSPLHF. The CDR3 DNA reads as TGCGCCAGCAGCCAAGTCGAGAATTCACCCCTCCACTTT.

This rearrangement joins TRBV9 to TRBJ2-1; tentative D call: TRBD2 (6 bases). Trimming took 4 bases from V and 3 from J, leaving 14 bases between them. Germline V gene data show CDR1 as SGDLS and CDR2 as YYNGEE. The CDR3 is 15 amino acids. CDR3 nucleotides: TGTGCCAGCAGCCCCGGGGGTGCGCTCTACAATGAGCAGTTCTTC. Encoded protein: CASSPGGALYNEQFF.

The chain recombines TRBV10-3 with TRBJ1-1; no definite D call. The V and J ends lost 2 bases and 7 bases respectively, with 11 bases between them. Germline V gene data show CDR1 as ENHRY and CDR2 as SYGVKD. This CDR3 spans 13 amino acids. The CDR3 DNA reads as TGTGCCATCAGTGAGGAGGTGCTCTATGAAGCTTTCTTT. It is translated as CAISEEVLYEAFF.

V is TRBV12-5 and J is TRBJ2-7; maybe TRBD2 (5 bases). Looked up from germline, CDR1 is LGHNT and CDR2 is FRNRAP. The CDR3 consists of 13 residues. V shed 1 base and J shed 3 bases, with 7 bases lying between them. CDR3 DNA sequence: TGTGCTAGTGGTTTGGGAGGGAACTACGAGCAGTACTTC. This sequence encodes CASGLGGNYEQYF.

The V and J genes are TRBV19 and TRBJ2-7, with a possible D match to TRBD2 (6 bases). Between the trimmed V and J ends, which lost 8 bases and 6 bases, there was a span of 14 bases. Germline CDR1 is LNHDA and CDR2 is SQIVND (reference sequence). The CDR3 is 12 amino acids. The CDR3 nucleotides are TGTGCCAGTTCCCTGTCGGGGGTCGAGCAGTACTTC. Translated: CASSLSGVEQYF.

V usage is TRBV6-5 and J usage is TRBJ2-7, with 9 bases identical to TRBD1. V was clipped by 8 bases and J by 2 bases; unmatched bases: 7. CDR1 is MNHEY and CDR2 is SVGAGI in the germline V gene. The CDR3 is 14 amino acids. The CDR3 here is CASREDRGPYEQYF. CDR3 coding DNA: TGTGCCAGCCGCGAGGACAGGGGCCCCTACGAGCAGTACTTC.

The chain employs TRBV6-1 and TRBJ1-5; the D is unclear. This CDR3 spans 13 amino acids. CDR1 and CDR2 (germline): MNHNS, SASEGT. The V gene lost 0 bases and the J gene lost 4 bases, with 4 bases spanning the gap. The CDR3 DNA is TGTGCCAGCAGTGAAGCCGGGAATCAGCCCCAGCATTTT. Translation: CASSEAGNQPQHF.

The chain has TRBV6-5 and TRBJ1-5; 11 bases are shared with TRBD1. The junction had 4 bases not matched to a gene; V was cut back by 7 bases and J by 5 bases. CDR3 length: 14 residues. CDR1 MNHEY and CDR2 SVGAGI come from the germline V gene. CDR3 residues: CASTRDRGDQPQHF. In nucleotides, the CDR3 is TGTGCCAGCACCCGGGACAGGGGGGATCAGCCCCAGCATTTT.

The chain couples TRBV3-1 (or the pseudogene TRBV3-2) to TRBJ2-1; 7 bases align to TRBD2. The germline V gene encodes CDR1 LGHDT and CDR2 YNNKEL (reference sequence). V lost 4 bases and J lost 8; bases outside the gene matches: 14. The CDR3 length is 16 residues. CDR3 residues: CASSPASLAVYHEQFF. CDR3 in DNA: TGTGCCAGCAGCCCGGCTTCCCTAGCGGTATACCATGAGCAGTTCTTC.

The chain uses TRBV18 and TRBJ2-1; 10 positions agree with TRBD2. From germline, CDR1 is KGHSH and CDR2 LQKENI. CDR3 length: 15 residues. After removal of 3 bases from V and 8 bases from J, the junction contained 7 bases not matched to a gene. CDR3 sequence: CASSPASGSSDEQFF. CDR3 nucleotide sequence: TGTGCCAGCTCACCCGCTAGCGGGAGTAGCGATGAGCAGTTCTTC.

The chain is built from TRBV6-5 and TRBJ1-6; TRBD1 aligns across 9 bases. The junction had 8 bases not matched to a gene; V was cut back by 4 bases and J by 7 bases. This CDR3 comprises 16 residues. Per the germline V gene, CDR1 is MNHEY and CDR2 is SVGAGI. CDR3 loop: CASSSLPGQGNSPLHF. CDR3 bases: TGTGCCAGCAGTTCTCTCCCGGGACAGGGCAATTCACCCCTCCACTTT.

The rearrangement links TRBV7-6 to TRBJ1-4, with TRBD1 as a possible D gene (6 bases). The CDR3 contains 16 residues. Per germline, CDR1 SGHVS and CDR2 FNYEAQ. V dropped 5 bases and J dropped 8 bases, with 21 bases sitting between them. CDR3 in amino acids: CASSPPGARGGEKLFF. The CDR3 region has the DNA TGTGCCAGCAGCCCCCCGGGGGCAAGGGGGGGGGAAAAACTGTTTTTT.

The chain uses TRBV7-3 and TRBJ2-6; D ambiguous. Trimming removed 2 bases from V and 3 bases from J, with 5 bases in between. In germline, CDR1 is SGHTA, CDR2 FQGTGA. This CDR3 spans 14 amino acids. CDR3 loop: CASSLDNGANVLTF. The DNA of the CDR3 is TGTGCCAGCAGCTTAGACAATGGGGCCAACGTCCTGACTTTC.

A few counts support this clone. The chain uses TRBV7-9 and TRBJ2-7, with a possible D match to TRBD2 (6 bases). The length of the CDR3 is 13 residues. CDR1 and CDR2 (germline): SEHNR, FQNEAQ (reference sequence). Trimming shortened V by 5 bases and J by 4 bases, and 12 bases separated the two germline ends. CDR3 residues: CASSDLARYEQYF. Here the CDR3 DNA reads TGTGCCAGCAGCGACCTAGCGCGATACGAGCAGTACTTC.